The 8 T cell receptor beta chains presented below share a single source sample, sequenced in a study of blood T cell repertoires in COVID-19. TCRdb's table, derived via immunoSEQ multiplex PCR, lists solely in-frame clones and lacks some. The sample lists about 190,000 clones, around 80% occurring once. Sequencing input: peripheral blood. These receptors were collected from a man aged 25-40 years with active or convalescent COVID-19.

The chain employs TRBV5-1 and TRBJ1-1, with D uncertain. Trimming took off 0 bases at V and 5 bases at J, with 5 bases between the two ends. Germline V gene sequence: CDR1 SGHRS, CDR2 YFSETQ. The CDR3 spans 12 residues. CDR3 in DNA: TGCGCCAGCAGCTTGGCCCAGACTGAAGCTTTCTTT. Amino acids: CASSLAQTEAFF.

V is TRBV4-1 and J is TRBJ1-1; D unresolved. The CDR3 is 14 residues long. Germline V gene sequence: CDR1 MGHRA, CDR2 YSYEKL. The V end was cut by 0 bases, the J end by 1 base, with 6 bases between. CDR3 protein: CASSQERGNTEAFF. The CDR3, as DNA: TGCGCCAGCAGCCAAGAAAGAGGGAACACTGAAGCTTTCTTT.

The J gene is TRBJ2-3, the V gene TRBV9, with a tentative D call TRBD2 (7 bases). CDR3 length: 14 residues. Germline V gene data show CDR1 as SGDLS and CDR2 as YYNGEE. V was clipped by 7 bases and J by 5 bases, with 17 bases between them. The CDR3 DNA is TGTGCCAGCCAGCAGAGGGGGGAGGGAGATACGCAGTATTTT. Translating gives CASQQRGEGDTQYF.

The chain has TRBV6-4 and TRBJ2-1; 8 bases fit TRBD2. Trimming removed 0 bases from V and 5 bases from J; junction bases left unmatched: 3. Germline V gives CDR1 MRHNA, CDR2 SNTAGT. CDR3 length equals 15 residues. CDR3 sequence (DNA): TGTGCCAGCAGTGACTCGAGCGGGGGTCACAATGAGCAGTTCTTC. This gives the protein CASSDSSGGHNEQFF.

The genes are TRBV5-1 and TRBJ2-7; TRBD1 aligns across 9 bases. The CDR3 totals 16 residues. Germline loops: CDR1 SGHRS, CDR2 YFSETQ. J was trimmed by 2 bases and V by 2 bases; bases with no gene match: 8. The CDR3 DNA is TGCGCCAGCAGCTTAACAGGGGGCCGCTCCACCTACGAGCAGTACTTC. This codes for CASSLTGGRSTYEQYF.

CDR3 bases: TGTGCCAGCAGTGACGGCAGGGGAAACACCATATATTTT. This sequence encodes CASSDGRGNTIYF. The genes are TRBV2 and TRBJ1-3; D unclear. Germline assignment: CDR1 SNHLY and CDR2 FYNNEI. The CDR3 length is 13 residues. Trimming removed 3 bases from V and 4 bases from J, with 7 bases in between.

The chain uses TRBV18 and TRBJ1-1; 7 nucleotides align to TRBD1. Germline CDR1 and CDR2: KGHSH and LQKENI. After removal of 3 bases from V and 5 bases from J, the junction contained 6 bases not matched to a gene. The CDR3 runs 14 residues. The CDR3 region is CASSPRQGETEAFF. CDR3 DNA: TGTGCCAGCTCACCCCGACAGGGAGAAACTGAAGCTTTCTTT.

The chain joins TRBV6-5 to TRBJ1-2; tentative D call: TRBD1 (6 bases). This CDR3 is built from 15 residues. Per germline, CDR1 MNHEY and CDR2 SVGAGI. The V end was cut by 0 bases, the J end by 6 bases, with 14 bases between. CDR3 residues: CASSYSGDNLDGYTF. Written as DNA, the CDR3 is TGTGCCAGCAGTTACTCTGGGGACAACTTAGATGGCTACACCTTC.